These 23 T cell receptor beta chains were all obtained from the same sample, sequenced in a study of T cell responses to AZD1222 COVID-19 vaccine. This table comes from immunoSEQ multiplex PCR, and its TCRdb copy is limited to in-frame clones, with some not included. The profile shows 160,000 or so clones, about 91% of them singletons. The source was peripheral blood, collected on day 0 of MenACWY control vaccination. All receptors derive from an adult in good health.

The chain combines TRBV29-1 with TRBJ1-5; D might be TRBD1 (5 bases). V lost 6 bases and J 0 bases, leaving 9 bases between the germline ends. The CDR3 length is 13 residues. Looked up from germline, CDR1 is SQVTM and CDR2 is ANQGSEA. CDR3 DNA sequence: TGCAGCGTAGGCAGGGATAGCAATCAGCCCCAGCATTTT. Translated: CSVGRDSNQPQHF. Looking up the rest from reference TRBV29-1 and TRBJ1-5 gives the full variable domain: SAVISQKPSRDICQRGTSLTIQCQVDSQVTMMFWYRQQPGQSLTLIATANQGSEATYESGFVIDKFPISRPNLTFSTLTVSNMSPEDSSIYLCSVGRDSNQPQHFGDGTRLSIL.

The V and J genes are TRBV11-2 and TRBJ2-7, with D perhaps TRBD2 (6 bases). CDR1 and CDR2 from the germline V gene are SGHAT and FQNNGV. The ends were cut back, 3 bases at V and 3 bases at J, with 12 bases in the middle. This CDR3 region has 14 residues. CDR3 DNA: TGTGCCAGCAGCTTTGGCCGGGAGTACTACGAGCAGTACTTC. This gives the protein CASSFGREYYEQYF.

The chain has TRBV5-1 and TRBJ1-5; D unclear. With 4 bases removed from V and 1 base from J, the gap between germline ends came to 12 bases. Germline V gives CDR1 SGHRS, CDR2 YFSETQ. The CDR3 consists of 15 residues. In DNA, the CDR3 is TGCGCCAGCAGCATCGACGGAGAAAGCAATCAGCCCCAGCATTTT. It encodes CASSIDGESNQPQHF. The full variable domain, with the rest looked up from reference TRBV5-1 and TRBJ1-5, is KAGVTQTPRYLIKTRGQQVTLSCSPISGHRSVSWYQQTPGQGLQFLFEYFSETQRNKGNFPGRFSGRQFSNSRSEMNVSTLELGDSALYLCASSIDGESNQPQHFGDGTRLSIL.

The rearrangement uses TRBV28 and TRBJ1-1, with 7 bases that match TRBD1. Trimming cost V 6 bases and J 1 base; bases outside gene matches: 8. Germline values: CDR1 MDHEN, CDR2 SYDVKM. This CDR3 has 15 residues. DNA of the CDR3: TGTGCCAGCAGATCTACCGGGACAGAGAACACTGAAGCTTTCTTT. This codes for CASRSTGTENTEAFF.

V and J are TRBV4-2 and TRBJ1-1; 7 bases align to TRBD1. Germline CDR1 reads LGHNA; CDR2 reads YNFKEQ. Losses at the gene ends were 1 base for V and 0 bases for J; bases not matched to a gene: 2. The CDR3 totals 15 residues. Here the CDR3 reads CASSQGDRVNTEAFF. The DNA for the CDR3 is TGTGCCAGCAGCCAAGGAGACAGGGTGAACACTGAAGCTTTCTTT.

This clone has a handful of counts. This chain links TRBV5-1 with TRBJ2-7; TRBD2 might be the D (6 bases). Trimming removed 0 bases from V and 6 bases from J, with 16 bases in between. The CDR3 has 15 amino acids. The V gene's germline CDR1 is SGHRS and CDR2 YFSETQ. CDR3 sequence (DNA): TGCGCCAGCAGCTTGGAACCGGGGAGGTTCGGCGAGCAGTACTTC. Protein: CASSLEPGRFGEQYF.

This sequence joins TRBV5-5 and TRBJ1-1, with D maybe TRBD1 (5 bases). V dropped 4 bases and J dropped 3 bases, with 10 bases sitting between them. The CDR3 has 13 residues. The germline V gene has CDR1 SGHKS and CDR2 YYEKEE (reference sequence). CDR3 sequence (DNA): TGTGCCAGCAGCCGGGGACTGTACACTGAAGCTTTCTTT. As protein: CASSRGLYTEAFF.

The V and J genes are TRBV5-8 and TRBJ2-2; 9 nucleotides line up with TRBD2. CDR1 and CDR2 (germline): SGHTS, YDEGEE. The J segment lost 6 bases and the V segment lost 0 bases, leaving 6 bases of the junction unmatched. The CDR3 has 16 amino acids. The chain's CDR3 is CASSLVTSGGAGELFF. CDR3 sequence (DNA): TGTGCCAGCAGCTTGGTGACTAGCGGAGGGGCCGGGGAGCTGTTTTTT.

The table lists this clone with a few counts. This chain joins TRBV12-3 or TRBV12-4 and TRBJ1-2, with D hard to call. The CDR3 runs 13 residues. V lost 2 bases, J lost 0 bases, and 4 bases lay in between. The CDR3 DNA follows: TGTGCCAGCAGTTTAAGGGCTAACTATGGCTACACCTTC. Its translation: CASSLRANYGYTF.

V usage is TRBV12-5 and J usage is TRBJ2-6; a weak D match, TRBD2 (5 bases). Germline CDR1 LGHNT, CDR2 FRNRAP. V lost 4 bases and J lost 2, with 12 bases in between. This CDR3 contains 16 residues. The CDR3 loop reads CASGWMSGAGANVLTF. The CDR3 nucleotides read TGTGCTAGTGGTTGGATGTCCGGGGCTGGGGCCAACGTCCTGACTTTC.

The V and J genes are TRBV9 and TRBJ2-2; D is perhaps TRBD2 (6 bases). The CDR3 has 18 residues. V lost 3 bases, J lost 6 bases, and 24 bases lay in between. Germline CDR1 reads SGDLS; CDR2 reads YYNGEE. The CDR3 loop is CASSAQGGAGLVAGELFF. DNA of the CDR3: TGTGCCAGCAGCGCACAAGGAGGGGCAGGGCTTGTAGCCGGGGAGCTGTTTTTT.

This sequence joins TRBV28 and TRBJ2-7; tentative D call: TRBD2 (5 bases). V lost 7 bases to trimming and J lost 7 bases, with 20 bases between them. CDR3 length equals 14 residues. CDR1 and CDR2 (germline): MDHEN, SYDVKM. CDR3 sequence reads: CASNPGIPSGEQYF. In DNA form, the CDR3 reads TGTGCCAGCAACCCCGGGATCCCCTCGGGGGAGCAGTACTTC.

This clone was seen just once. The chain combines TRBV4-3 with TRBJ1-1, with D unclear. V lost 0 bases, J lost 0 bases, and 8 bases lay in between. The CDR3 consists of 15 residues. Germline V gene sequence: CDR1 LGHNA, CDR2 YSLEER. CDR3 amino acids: CASSQEVRLNTEAFF. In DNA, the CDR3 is TGCGCCAGCAGCCAAGAGGTACGGCTGAACACTGAAGCTTTCTTT.

In DNA form, the CDR3 reads TGTGCCAGCTCATCTATGGACCGGGAGCCCCAGCATTTT. It is translated as CASSSMDREPQHF. The chain is built from TRBV18 and TRBJ1-5; D gene uncertain. This CDR3 contains 13 residues. In germline, CDR1 is KGHSH, CDR2 LQKENI. V was cut by 5 bases and J by 8 bases, with 13 bases left in between.

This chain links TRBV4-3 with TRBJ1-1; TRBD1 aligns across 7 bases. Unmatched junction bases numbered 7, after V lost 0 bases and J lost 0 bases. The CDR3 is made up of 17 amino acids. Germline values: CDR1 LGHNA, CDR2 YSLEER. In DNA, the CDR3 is TGCGCCAGCAGCCAAGATTGGGCAGGGGGTCTGAACACTGAAGCTTTCTTT. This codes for CASSQDWAGGLNTEAFF.

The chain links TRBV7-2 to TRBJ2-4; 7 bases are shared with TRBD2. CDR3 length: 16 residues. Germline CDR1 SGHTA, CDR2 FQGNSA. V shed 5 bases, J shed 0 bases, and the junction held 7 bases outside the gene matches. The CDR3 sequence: CASSAGGTLAKNIQYF. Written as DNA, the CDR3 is TGTGCCAGCAGCGCCGGGGGGACCCTAGCCAAAAACATTCAGTACTTC.

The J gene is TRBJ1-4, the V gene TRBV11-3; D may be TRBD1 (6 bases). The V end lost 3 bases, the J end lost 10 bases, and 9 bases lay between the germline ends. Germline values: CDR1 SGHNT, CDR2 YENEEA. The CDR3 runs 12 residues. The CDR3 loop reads CASSLGAGKLFF. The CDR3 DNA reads TGTGCCAGCAGCTTGGGGGCGGGAAAACTGTTTTTT.

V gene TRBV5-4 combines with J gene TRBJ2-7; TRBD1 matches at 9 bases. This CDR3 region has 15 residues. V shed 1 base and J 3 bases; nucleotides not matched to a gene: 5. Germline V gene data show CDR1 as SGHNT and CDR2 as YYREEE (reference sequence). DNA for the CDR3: TGTGCCAGCAGCTTGACCTGGACAGGGGACTACGAGCAGTACTTC. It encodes CASSLTWTGDYEQYF.

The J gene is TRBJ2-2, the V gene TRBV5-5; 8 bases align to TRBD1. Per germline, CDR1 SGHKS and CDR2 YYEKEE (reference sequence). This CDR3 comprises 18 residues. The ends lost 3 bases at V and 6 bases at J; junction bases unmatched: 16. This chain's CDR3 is CASSWDRLGGNWAGELFF. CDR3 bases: TGTGCCAGCAGCTGGGACAGGCTAGGGGGGAACTGGGCCGGGGAGCTGTTTTTT.

The CDR3 region is CASSFNLAKLSSYEQYF. DNA for the CDR3: TGTGCCAGCAGTTTTAATCTGGCGAAACTGAGCTCCTACGAGCAGTACTTC. The V gene is TRBV28, the J gene TRBJ2-7; D ambiguous. Germline assignment: CDR1 MDHEN and CDR2 SYDVKM. The CDR3 extends over 17 amino acids. Trimming pared 3 bases from V and 0 bases from J, leaving 18 bases between.

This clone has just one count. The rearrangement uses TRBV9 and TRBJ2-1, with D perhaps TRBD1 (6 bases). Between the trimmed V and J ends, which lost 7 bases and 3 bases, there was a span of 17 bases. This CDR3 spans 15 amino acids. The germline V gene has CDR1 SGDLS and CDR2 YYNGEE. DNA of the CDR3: TGTGCCAGCGAGCCCACAGGGAACGACTACAATGAGCAGTTCTTC. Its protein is CASEPTGNDYNEQFF.

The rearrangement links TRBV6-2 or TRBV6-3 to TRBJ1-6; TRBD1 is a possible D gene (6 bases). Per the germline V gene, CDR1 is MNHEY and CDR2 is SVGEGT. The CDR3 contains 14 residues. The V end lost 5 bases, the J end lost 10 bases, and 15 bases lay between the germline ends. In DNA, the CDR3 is TGTGCCAGCAGTGGGCAGGGGTTCTCGTCACCCCTCCACTTT. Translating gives CASSGQGFSSPLHF.

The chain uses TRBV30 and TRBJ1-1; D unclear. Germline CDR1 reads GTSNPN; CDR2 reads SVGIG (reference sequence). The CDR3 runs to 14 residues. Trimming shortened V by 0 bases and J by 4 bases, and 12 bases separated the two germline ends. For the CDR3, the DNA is TGTGCCTGGAGTGTACTCGTGCGGGCCACTGAAGCTTTCTTT. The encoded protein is CAWSVLVRATEAFF.